This TCR beta chain stems from a study of patients and donors after allogeneic stem cell transplantation. V lost 4 bases and J lost 6, with 13 bases in between. The germline CDR1 and CDR2 sequences are GTSNPN and SVGIG (reference sequence). This CDR3 spans 13 amino acids. A single record per CDR3 protein comes from TCRdb applying MiXCR to the RT-PCR reads. Here the sample spans tens of thousands of distinct CDR3 sequences, just under 5% being singletons. The table lists this clonotype with a few counts. The receptor was isolated from a human donor who was either an allogeneic HSCT recipient or a stem cell or donor lymphocyte infusion donor (not recorded which). It is not recorded whose cells these are; they may come from a transplant donor. Sample: blood, either unsorted or a sorted T cell fraction (not recorded which). The gene calls are TRBV30 and TRBJ2-1; D gene uncertain. This CDR3 is CAWTSYAVNEQFF. The CDR3 nucleotides read TGTGCCTGGACTTCGTACGCGGTCAATGAGCAGTTCTTC.